This TCR beta chain was obtained from a study of cytomegalovirus exposure and HLA in healthy donors. Study-wide background: Of roughly 400 genotyped donors, 75% to 90% grouped in the Caucasian-associated ancestry cluster.

Overall study results and limits: Apparent HLA restriction characterized most CMV-associated TCR beta chains in a later analysis. Associated with cytomegalovirus, according to the listing, were some 180 TCR beta chains.

Amplification used 60 Vbeta primers and 13 Jbeta primers. TCRdb keeps only in-frame clones here, not all; method: immunoSEQ multiplex PCR. Altogether some 120,000 clones are present, approximately 83% being singletons, with the ten largest covering about 3.5%. Of note for this clone: Its cognate antigen is unknown.

This CDR3 spans 14 amino acids. Germline V gives CDR1 MDHEN, CDR2 SYDVKM. Trimming removed 7 bases from V and 7 bases from J, with 16 bases in between. This TCR derives from a woman aged 40 to 49 in good health and CMV-seropositive. The chain employs TRBV28 and TRBJ2-2, with TRBD2 as a possible D gene (7 bases). Sequencing was performed on PBMCs. CDR3: CASTGGALGGELFF. The CDR3 DNA reads TGTGCCAGCACTGGGGGGGCATTAGGCGGGGAGCTGTTTTTT.